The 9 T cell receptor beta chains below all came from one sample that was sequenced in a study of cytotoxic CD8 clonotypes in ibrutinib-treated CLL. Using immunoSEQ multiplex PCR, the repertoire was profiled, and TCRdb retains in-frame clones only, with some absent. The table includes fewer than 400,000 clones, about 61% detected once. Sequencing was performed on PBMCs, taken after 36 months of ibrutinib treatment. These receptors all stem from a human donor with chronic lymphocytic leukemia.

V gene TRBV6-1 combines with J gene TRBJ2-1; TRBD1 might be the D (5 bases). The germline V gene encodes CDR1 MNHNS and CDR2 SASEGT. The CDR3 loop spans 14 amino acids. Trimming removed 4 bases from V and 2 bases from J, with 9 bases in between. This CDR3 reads CASSVQGTYNEQFF. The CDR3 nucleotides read TGTGCCAGCAGTGTCCAGGGCACCTACAATGAGCAGTTCTTC.

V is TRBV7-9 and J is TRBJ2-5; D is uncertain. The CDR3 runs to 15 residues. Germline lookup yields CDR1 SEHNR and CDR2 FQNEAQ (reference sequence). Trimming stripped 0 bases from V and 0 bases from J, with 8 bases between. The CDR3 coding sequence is TGTGCCAGCAGCTTAGCGGGGTCGTACCAAGAGACCCAGTACTTC. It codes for CASSLAGSYQETQYF.

This CDR3 is CASSLAWLAGGPETQYF. CDR3 sequence (DNA): TGTGCCAGCAGCTTGGCTTGGCTAGCGGGAGGGCCGGAGACCCAGTACTTC. V usage is TRBV5-4 and J usage is TRBJ2-5; TRBD2 matches at 12 bases. This CDR3 region has 17 residues. Germline trimming cut 0 bases from V and 5 bases from J; bases unmatched to any gene: 8. Germline CDR1 reads SGHNT; CDR2 reads YYREEE (reference sequence).

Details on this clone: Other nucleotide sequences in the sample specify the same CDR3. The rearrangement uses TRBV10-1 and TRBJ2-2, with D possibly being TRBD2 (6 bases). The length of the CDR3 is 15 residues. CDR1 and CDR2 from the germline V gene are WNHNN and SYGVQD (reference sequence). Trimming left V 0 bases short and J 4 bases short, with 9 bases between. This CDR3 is CASSESRGGTGELFF. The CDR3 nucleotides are TGCGCCAGCAGTGAGTCTAGGGGAGGCACCGGGGAGCTGTTTTTT.

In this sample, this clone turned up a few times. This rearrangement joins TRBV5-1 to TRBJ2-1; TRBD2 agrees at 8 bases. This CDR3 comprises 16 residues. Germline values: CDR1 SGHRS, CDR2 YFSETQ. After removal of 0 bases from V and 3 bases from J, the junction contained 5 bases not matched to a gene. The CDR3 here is CASSLVGGRFYNEQFF. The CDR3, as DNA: TGCGCCAGCAGCTTGGTAGGCGGGAGGTTCTACAATGAGCAGTTCTTC.

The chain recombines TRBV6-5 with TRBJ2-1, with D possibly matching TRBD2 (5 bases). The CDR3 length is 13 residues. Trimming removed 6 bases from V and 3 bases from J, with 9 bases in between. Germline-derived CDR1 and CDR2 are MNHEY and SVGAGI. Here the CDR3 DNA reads TGTGCCAGCAGGGACGGGATCTACAATGAGCAGTTCTTC. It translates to CASRDGIYNEQFF.

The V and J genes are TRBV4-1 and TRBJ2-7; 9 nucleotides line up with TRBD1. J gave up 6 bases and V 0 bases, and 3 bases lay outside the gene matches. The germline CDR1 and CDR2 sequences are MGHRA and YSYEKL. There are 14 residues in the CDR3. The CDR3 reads CASSQDDRGIEQYF. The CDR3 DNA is TGCGCCAGCAGCCAAGATGACAGGGGGATCGAGCAGTACTTC.

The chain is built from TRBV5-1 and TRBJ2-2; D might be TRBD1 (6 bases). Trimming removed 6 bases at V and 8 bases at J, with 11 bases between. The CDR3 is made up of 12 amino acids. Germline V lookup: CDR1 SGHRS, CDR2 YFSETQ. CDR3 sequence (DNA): TGCGCCAGCACACAGGGAAAGGGGGAGCTGTTTTTT. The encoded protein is CASTQGKGELFF.

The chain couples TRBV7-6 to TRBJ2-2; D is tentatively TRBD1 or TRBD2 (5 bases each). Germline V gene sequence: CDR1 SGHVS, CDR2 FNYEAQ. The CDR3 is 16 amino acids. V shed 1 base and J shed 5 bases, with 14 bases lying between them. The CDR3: CASSLGGVMGTGELFF. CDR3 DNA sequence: TGTGCCAGCAGCTTAGGAGGGGTGATGGGGACCGGGGAGCTGTTTTTT. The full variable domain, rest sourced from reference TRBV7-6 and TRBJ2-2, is GAGVSQSPRYKVTKRGQDVALRCDPISGHVSLYWYRQALGQGPEFLTYFNYEAQQDKSGLPNDRFSAERPEGSISTLTIQRTEQRDSAMYRCASSLGGVMGTGELFFGEGSRLTVL.